The rows below give T cell receptor beta chains drawn from one sample of a study of tumor-infiltrating lymphocytes in oesophageal squamous cell carcinoma. TCRdb re-called the PCR reads with MiXCR, one entry per CDR3 protein. The table shows some 12,000 distinct CDR3 sequences, with around three fifths occurring only once. Source material: esophageal tumor tissue. The source is a male donor with esophageal squamous cell carcinoma. The conserved cysteine and the conserved F or W are not part of the CDR3 here. Clone size is given for some rows only: seen once, a few or many times, or a class if the clone is expanded.

>-|TRBV7-6|-
ASGRRETQY
>TRBJ2-4|TRBV7-2|-
ASSRRDLPIQY
>-|TRBV7-3|-
ASTGTAGTYNEQF
>-|TRBV7-3|few
ASSVDREREQF
>TRBJ2-2|TRBV19|many
ASSRDRAAGELF
>TRBJ1-2|TRBV6-1|few
ASSEGGTVYNGYT
>-|TRBV7-2|-
ASSSTSRLAGVRLWDNEQF
>TRBJ1-1|TRBV6-5|-
ASSYPLVSGMNTEAF
>TRBJ2-1|TRBV12-3/TRBV12-4|few
ASSPLLSSGRARTYNEQF
>TRBJ2-7|TRBV7-6|medium-sized
ASSLLLGNSYEQY
>TRBJ2-5|TRBV10-3|-
AINPPGIHNEQF
>-|TRBV7-8|once
ASSLLETKTQY
>TRBJ2-3|TRBV7-3|-
ASSGASGTDTQY
>TRBJ2-5|TRBV7-2|-
ASSLGAGNKETQY
>-|TRBV7-8|-
ASSYLEGWVGEQF
>TRBJ2-5|TRBV7-6|few
ASSSRGSPPETQY
>TRBJ2-5|TRBV5-4|-
ASSLDVETQY
>TRBJ2-4|TRBV6-6|-
ASSYSAGTGNIQY
>TRBJ2-7|TRBV30|-
AWGAGSYYEQY
>TRBJ2-6|TRBV7-2|-
ASSPQGSGANVLT
>TRBJ1-5|TRBV12-5|-
ASGDRGHQPQH
>TRBJ1-1|TRBV19|many
ASRGQGTGKAF
>TRBJ1-2|TRBV6-4|few
ATPGTAPGYT
>TRBJ2-5|TRBV7-3|-
ASSRGQLETQY
>-|TRBV28|-
ASSLNGGVGYT
>TRBJ1-1|TRBV27|-
ASRWTALNTEAF
>TRBJ2-1|TRBV7-2|-
ASSPLQGSYNEQF
>-|TRBV10-3|few
AISGTGQETQY
>-|TRBV20-1|few
SARGTSGLNEQF
>TRBJ2-5|TRBV12-3/TRBV12-4|-
ASSPGGAQETQY
>TRBJ2-1|TRBV6-1|medium-sized
ASSPTGAYNEQF
>TRBJ2-3|TRBV6-2/TRBV6-3|-
ASSDYWTITDTQY
>-|TRBV7-6|-
ASSLTRYNEQY
>TRBJ2-4|TRBV15|-
ATSSDRDDIQY
>-|TRBV7-6|-
ASSFGAIQETQY
>TRBJ2-5|TRBV5-1|many
ASSPRTGQETQY
>TRBJ2-1|TRBV6-8|once
ASSYRTGGSYNEQF
>-|TRBV24-1|once
ATSEGSEQF
>TRBJ2-1|TRBV2|many
ASRYAGTLSYNEQF
>TRBJ2-1|TRBV7-9|many
ASSLGWLAGGHRHEQF
>TRBJ2-6|TRBV7-2|few
ASSLERPGLLSSGANVLT
>TRBJ2-2|TRBV6-1|medium-sized
ASSYRGFTGELF
>TRBJ1-4|TRBV5-1|many
ASSLGATGDGEKLF